This TCR beta chain was recorded in a study of control samples from healthy donors and cancer patients. This CDR3 contains 13 residues. V shed 1 base and J shed 7 bases, with 7 bases lying between them. Germline-derived CDR1 and CDR2 are SEHNR and FQNEAQ (reference sequence). Clones were read by immunoSEQ multiplex PCR, and TCRdb kept only the in-frame ones, dropping some. The sample consists of some 130,000 clones, roughly 92% of them appearing once. This sequence was found in a man between 18 and 35 years old in good health. The chain joins TRBV7-9 to TRBJ1-4; D not resolved. The material sequenced was blood. The CDR3 nucleotides read TGTGCCAGCAGCTTAGACAGTCCTGAAAAACTGTTTTTT. Translated, it gives CASSLDSPEKLFF.